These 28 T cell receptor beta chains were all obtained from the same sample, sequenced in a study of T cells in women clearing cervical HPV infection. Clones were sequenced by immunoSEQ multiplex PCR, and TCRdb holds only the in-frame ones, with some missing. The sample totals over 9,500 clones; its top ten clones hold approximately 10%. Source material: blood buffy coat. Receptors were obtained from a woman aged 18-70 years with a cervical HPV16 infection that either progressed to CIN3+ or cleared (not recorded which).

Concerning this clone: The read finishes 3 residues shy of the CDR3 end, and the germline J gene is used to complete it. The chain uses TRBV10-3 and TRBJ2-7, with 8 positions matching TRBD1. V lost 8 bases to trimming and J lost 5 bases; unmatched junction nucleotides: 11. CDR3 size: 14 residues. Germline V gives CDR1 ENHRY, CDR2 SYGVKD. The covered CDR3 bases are TGTGCCATCGGTCCAGGGGGCGAAGAGGACGAG. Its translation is CAIGPGGEEDE. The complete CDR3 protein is CAIGPGGEEDEQYF.

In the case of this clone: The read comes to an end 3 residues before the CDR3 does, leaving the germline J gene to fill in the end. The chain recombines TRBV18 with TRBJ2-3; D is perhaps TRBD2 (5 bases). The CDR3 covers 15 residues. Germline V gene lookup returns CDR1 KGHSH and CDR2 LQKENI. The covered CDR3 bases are TGTGCCAGCTCACCACAACCCGGGGTAGGAGAGACG. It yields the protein CASSPQPGVGET. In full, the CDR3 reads CASSPQPGVGETQYF.

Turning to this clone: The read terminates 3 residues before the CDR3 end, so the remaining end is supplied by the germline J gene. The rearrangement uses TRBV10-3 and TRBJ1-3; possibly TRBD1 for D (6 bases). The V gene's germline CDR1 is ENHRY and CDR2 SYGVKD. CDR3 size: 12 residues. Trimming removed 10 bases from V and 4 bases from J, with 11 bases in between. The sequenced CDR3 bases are TGTGCCACCCTGACAGGAGGAAACACC. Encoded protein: CATLTGGNT. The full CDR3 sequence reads CATLTGGNTIYF.

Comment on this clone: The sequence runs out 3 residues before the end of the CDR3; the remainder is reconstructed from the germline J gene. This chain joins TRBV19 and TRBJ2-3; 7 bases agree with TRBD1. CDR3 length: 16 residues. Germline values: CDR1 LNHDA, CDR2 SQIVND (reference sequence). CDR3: CASSIGGLLGGETQYF. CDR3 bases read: TGTGCCAGTAGTATTGGGGGCCTTTTAGGGGGCGAGACG. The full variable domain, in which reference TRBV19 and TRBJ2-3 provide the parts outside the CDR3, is DGGITQSPKYLFRKEGQNVTLSCEQNLNHDAMYWYRQDPGQGLRLIYYSQIVNDFQKGDIAEGYSVSREKKESFPLTVTSAQKNPTAFYLCASSIGGLLGGETQYFGPGTRLTVL.

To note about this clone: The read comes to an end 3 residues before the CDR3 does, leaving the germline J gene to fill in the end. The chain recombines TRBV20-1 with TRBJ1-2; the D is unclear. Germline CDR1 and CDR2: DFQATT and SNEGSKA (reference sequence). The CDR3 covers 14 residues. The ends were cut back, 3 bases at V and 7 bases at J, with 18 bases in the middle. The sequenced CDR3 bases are TGCAGTGCTAGTAAGGGTCAAGATATAGGTGGC. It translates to CSASKGQDIGG. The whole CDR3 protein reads CSASKGQDIGGYTF.

The CDR3 here is CAISENSLEQYF. The sequenced CDR3 bases are TGTGCCATCAGTGAGAATTCTCTCGAG. The rearrangement joins TRBV10-3 to TRBJ2-7; no reliable D call. From the germline J gene comes the end of the CDR3, since the read stops 3 residues before it. The CDR3 sequence is 12 residues long. Trimming removed 2 bases at V and 6 bases at J, with 8 bases between. Looked up from germline, CDR1 is ENHRY and CDR2 is SYGVKD.

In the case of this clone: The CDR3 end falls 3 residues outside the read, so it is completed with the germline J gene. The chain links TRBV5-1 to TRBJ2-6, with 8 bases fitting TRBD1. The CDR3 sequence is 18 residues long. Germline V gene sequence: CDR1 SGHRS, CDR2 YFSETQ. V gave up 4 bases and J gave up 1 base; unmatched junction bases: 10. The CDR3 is CASSQNGQGPSGANVLTF. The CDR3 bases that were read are TGCGCCAGCAGCCAAAATGGACAGGGCCCTTCTGGGGCCAACGTC.

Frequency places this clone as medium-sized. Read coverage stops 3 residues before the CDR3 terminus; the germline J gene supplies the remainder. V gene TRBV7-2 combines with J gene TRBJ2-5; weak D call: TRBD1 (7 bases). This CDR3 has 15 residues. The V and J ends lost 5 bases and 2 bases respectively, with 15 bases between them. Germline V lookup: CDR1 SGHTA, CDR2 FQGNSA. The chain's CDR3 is CASSPQTGTQETQYF. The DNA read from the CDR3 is TGTGCCAGCAGCCCCCAGACAGGGACTCAAGAGACC.

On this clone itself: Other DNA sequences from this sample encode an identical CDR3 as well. The covered CDR3 bases are TGTGCCAGCAGCAACCCAGGGGAATTAGGAAACACC. This codes for CASSNPGELGNT. The CDR3, in full, reads CASSNPGELGNTIYF. The chain carries TRBV7-2 and TRBJ1-3; tentative D call: TRBD1 (6 bases). The read comes to an end 3 residues before the CDR3 does, leaving the germline J gene to fill in the end. Trimming removed 5 bases from V and 4 bases from J, with 15 bases in between. This CDR3 has 15 amino acids. CDR1 and CDR2 from the germline V gene are SGHTA and FQGNSA.

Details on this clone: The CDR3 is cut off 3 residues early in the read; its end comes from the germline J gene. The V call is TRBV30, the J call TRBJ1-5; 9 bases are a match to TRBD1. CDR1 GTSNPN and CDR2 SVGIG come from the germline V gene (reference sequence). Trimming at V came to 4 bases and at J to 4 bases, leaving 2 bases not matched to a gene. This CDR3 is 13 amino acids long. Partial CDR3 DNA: TGTGCCTGGAAGACAGGGGGTAATCAGCCC. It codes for CAWKTGGNQP. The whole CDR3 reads CAWKTGGNQPQHF.

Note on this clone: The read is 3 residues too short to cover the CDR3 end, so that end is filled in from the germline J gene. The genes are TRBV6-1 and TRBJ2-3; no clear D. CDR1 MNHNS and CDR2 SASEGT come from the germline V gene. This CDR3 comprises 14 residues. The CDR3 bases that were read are TGTGCCAGCAGTGGGGCTGACCGGTATCAGCCG. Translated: CASSGADRYQP. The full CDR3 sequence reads CASSGADRYQPQYF.

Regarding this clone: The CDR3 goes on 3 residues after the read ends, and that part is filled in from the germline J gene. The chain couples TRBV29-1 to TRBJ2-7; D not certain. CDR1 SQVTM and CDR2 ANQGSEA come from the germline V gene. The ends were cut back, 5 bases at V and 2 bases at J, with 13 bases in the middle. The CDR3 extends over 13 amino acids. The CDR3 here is CSVKSRKTYEQYF. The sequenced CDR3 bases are TGCAGCGTTAAGAGCAGGAAAACCTACGAG.

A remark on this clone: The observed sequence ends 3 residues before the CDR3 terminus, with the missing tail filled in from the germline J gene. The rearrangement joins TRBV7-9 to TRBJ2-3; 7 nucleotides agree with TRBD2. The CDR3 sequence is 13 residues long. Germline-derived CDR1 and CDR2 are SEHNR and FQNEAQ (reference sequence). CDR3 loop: CASSFWGGETQYF. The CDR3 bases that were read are TGTGCCAGCAGCTTCTGGGGAGGGGAGACG.

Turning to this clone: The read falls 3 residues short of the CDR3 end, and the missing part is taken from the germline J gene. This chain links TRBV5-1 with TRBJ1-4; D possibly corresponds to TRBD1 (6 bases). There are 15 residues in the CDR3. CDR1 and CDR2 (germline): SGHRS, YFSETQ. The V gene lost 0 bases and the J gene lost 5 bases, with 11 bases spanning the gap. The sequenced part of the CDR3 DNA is TGCGCCAGCAGCTTGGAAGGGACAAGCAATGAAAAA. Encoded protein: CASSLEGTSNEK. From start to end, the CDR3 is CASSLEGTSNEKLFF.

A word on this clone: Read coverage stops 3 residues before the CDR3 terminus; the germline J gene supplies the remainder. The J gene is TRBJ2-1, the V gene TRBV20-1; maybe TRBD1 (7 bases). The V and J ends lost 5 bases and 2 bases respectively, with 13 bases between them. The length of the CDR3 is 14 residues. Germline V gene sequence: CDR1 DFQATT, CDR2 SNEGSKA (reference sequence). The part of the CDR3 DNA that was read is TGCAGTGCTCCAGGGGGGTCTACCTACAATGAG. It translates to CSAPGGSTYNE. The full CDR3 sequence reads CSAPGGSTYNEQFF.

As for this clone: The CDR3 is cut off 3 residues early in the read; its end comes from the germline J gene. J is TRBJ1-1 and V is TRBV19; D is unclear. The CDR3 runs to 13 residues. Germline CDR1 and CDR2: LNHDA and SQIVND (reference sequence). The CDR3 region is CASSIDWRALAFF. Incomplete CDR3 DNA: TGTGCCAGTAGTATAGATTGGAGGGCTCTG.

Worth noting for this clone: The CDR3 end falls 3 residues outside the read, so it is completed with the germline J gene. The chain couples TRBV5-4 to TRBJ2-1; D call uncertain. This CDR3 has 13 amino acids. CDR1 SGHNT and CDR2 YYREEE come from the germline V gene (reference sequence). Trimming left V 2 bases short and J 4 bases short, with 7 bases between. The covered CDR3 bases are TGTGCCAGCAGCTTAGGCCAATACAATGAG. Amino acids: CASSLGQYNE. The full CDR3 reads CASSLGQYNEQFF.

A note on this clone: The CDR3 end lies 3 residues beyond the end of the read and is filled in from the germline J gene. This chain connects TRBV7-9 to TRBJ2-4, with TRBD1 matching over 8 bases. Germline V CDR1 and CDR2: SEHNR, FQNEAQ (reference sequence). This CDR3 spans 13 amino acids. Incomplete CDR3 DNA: TGTGCCAGCAGCACCCGGACAGGGAACGGT. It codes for CASSTRTGNG. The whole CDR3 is CASSTRTGNGQYF.

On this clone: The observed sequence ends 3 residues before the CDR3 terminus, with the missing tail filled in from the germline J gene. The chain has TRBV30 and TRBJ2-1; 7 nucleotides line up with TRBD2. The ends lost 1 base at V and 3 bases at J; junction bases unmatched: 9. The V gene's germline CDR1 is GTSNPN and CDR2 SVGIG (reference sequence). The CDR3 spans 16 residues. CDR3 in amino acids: CAWSADGGGDYNEQFF. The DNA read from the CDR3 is TGTGCCTGGAGTGCGGATGGGGGGGGAGACTACAATGAG.

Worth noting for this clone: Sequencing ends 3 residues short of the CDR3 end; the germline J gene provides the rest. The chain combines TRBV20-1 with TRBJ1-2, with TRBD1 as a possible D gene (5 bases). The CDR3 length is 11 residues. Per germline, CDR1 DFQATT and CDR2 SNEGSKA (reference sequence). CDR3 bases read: TGCAGTGCCGGGCCAGGGAGCGGC. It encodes CSAGPGSG. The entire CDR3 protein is CSAGPGSGYTF.

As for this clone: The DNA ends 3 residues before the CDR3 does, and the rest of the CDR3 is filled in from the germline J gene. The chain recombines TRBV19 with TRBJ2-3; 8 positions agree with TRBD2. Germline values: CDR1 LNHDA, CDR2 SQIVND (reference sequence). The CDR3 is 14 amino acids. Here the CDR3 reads CASTAGGGGETQYF. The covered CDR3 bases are TGTGCCAGTACTGCGGGGGGTGGAGGGGAGACG.

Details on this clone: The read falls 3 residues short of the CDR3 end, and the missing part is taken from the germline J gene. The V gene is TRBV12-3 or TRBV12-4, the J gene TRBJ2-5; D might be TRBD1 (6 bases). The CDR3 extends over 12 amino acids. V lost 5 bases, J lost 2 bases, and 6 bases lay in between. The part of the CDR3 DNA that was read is TGTGCCAGCAGTACAGGGCAAGAGACC. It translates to CASSTGQET. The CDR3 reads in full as CASSTGQETQYF.

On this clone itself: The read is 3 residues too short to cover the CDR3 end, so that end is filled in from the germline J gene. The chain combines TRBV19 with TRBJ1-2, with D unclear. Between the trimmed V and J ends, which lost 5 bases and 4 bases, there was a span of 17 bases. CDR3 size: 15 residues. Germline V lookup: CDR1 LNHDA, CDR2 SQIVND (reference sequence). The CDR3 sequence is CASSPTQRDPYGYTF. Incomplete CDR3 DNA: TGTGCCAGTAGTCCGACTCAGAGAGACCCCTATGGC.

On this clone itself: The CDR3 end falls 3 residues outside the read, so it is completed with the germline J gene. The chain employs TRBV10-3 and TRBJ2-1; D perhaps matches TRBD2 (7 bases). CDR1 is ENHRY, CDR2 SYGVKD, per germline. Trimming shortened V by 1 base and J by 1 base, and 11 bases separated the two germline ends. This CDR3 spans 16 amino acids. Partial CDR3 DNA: TGTGCCATCAGTGAGTTAGGGGGGGAATCCTACAATGAG. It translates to CAISELGGESYNE. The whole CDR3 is CAISELGGESYNEQFF.

The DNA read from the CDR3 is TGTGCCAGTGGGGACAGGAGTAATTCACCA. This encodes CASGDRSNSP. The full-length CDR3 reads as CASGDRSNSPLFF. This chain joins TRBV19 and TRBJ1-4; 8 bases line up with TRBD1. The read halts 3 residues ahead of the CDR3 end, with the missing end drawn from the germline J gene. Germline CDR1 and CDR2: LNHDA and SQIVND (reference sequence). This CDR3 spans 13 amino acids. Full variable domain (remainder filled in from reference TRBV19 and TRBJ1-4): DGGITQSPKYLFRKEGQNVTLSCEQNLNHDAMYWYRQDPGQGLRLIYYSQIVNDFQKGDIAEGYSVSREKKESFPLTVTSAQKNPTAFYLCASGDRSNSPLFFGSGTQLSVL.

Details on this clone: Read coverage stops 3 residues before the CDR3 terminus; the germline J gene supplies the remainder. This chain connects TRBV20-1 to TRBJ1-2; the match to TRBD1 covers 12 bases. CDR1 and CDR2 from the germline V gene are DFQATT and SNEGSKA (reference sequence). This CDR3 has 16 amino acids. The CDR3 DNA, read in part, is TGCAGTGCTAGACTGCCTCCGGGACAGGGGGCGTGGGGC. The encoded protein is CSARLPPGQGAWG. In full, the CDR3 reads CSARLPPGQGAWGYTF.

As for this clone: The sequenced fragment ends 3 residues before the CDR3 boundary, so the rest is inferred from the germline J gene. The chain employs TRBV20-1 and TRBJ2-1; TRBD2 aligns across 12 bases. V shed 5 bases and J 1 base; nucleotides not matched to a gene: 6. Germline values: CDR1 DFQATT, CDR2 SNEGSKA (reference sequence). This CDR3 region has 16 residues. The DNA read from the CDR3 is TGCAGTGCTGAGAAAACTAGCGGGGGGTCCTACAATGAG. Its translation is CSAEKTSGGSYNE. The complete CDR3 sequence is CSAEKTSGGSYNEQFF.

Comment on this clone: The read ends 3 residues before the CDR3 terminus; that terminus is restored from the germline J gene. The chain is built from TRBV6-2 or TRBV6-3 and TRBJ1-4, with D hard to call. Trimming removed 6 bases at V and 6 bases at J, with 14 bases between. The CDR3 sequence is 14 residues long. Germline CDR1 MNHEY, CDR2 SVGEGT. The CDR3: CASSDTRSDEKLFF. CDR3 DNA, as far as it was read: TGTGCCAGCAGCGACACTAGGTCGGATGAAAAA.